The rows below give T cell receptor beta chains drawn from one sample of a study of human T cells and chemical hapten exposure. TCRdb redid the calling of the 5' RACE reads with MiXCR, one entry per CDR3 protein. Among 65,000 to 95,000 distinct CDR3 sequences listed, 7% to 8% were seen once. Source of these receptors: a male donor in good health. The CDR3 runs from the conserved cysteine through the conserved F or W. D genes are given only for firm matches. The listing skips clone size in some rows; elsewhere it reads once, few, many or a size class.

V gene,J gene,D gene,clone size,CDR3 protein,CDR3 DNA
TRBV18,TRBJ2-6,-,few,CASSPGGSGANVLTF,TGTGCCAGCTCACCCGGAGGATCTGGGGCCAACGTCCTGACTTTC
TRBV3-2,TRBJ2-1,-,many,CASSQEKGRGSGNEQFF,TGTGCCAGCAGCCAAGAAAAGGGTCGGGGGAGTGGAAATGAGCAGTTCTTC
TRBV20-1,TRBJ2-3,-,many,CSAIAGSANTDTQYF,TGCAGTGCTATCGCCGGGTCAGCAAACACAGATACGCAGTATTTT
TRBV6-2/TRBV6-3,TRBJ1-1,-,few,CASSYTENTEAFF,TGTGCCAGCAGTTACACCGAGAACACTGAAGCTTTCTTT
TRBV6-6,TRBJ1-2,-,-,CASTSPARGAASGYTF,TGTGCCAGCACCTCCCCTGCGAGGGGCGCCGCCAGTGGCTACACCTTC
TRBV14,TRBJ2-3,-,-,CASSQLAVVTDTQYF,TGTGCCAGCAGCCAACTAGCAGTAGTCACAGATACGCAGTATTTT
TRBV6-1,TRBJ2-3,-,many,CASSEAHGRGADTQYF,TGTGCCAGCAGTGAAGCGCACGGACGCGGAGCTGATACGCAGTATTTT
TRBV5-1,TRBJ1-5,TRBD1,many,CASSIGQGDQPQHF,TGCGCCAGCAGCATCGGACAGGGGGATCAGCCCCAGCATTTT
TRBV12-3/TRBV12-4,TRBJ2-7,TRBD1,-,CASTHGDRGPYF,TGTGCCAGCACCCACGGAGACAGGGGTCCGTACTTC
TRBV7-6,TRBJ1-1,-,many,CASSLALAANTEAFF,TGTGCCAGCAGCTTAGCATTGGCCGCCAACACTGAAGCTTTCTTT
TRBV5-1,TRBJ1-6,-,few,CASSFSAGGAGNSPLHF,TGCGCCAGCAGCTTCAGCGCGGGGGGCGCGGGCAATTCACCCCTCCACTTT
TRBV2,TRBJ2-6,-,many,CAGDSPSGANVLTF,TGTGCCGGCGACAGCCCCTCTGGGGCCAACGTCCTGACTTTC
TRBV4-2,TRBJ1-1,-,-,CASSQDMEPAFF,TGTGCCAGCAGCCAAGATATGGAGCCAGCTTTCTTT
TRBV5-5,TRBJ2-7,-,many,CASSLVGGEYEQYF,TGTGCCAGCAGCCTGGTGGGAGGAGAATACGAGCAGTACTTC